This is a list of T cell receptor beta chains from one sample in a study of shared clonotypes between healthy human individuals. Some clones are missing from TCRdb's copy, which holds only in-frame ones; the method was immunoSEQ multiplex PCR. The table shows hundreds of thousands of clones, with 95% to 97% occurring only once. Sequenced input: naive CD8+ T cells sorted from blood. The receptors were gathered from a woman in her twenties or thirties in good health. Each CDR3 is given with its conserved first and last residue. A D gene is named only where the DNA matches it firmly. Clone size, where shown, is once, few, many, or a class for clones that have expanded.

.	.	TRBV28	TRBJ2-1	TGTGCCAGCAGTTCCGGGAGATACTACAATGAGCAGTTCTTC	CASSSGRYYNEQFF
.	.	TRBV6-5	TRBJ1-2	TGTGCCAGCAGTTACGCCGGGTACTATGGCTACACCTTC	CASSYAGYYGYTF
.	.	TRBV25-1	TRBJ2-5	TGTGCCAGCGTCCACCAAGAGACCCAGTACTTC	CASVHQETQYF
TRBD1	.	TRBV9	TRBJ2-7	TGTGCCAGCAGCGTAGGTTGGGACAGGGGCTCCTACGAGCAGTACTTC	CASSVGWDRGSYEQYF
.	.	TRBV6-9	TRBJ2-7	TGTGCCAGCAGTTATCCCCGCGGAGGGCCCTACGAGCAGTACTTC	CASSYPRGGPYEQYF
TRBD2	.	TRBV7-2	TRBJ2-1	TGTGCCAGCAGCTTTAGCGGGAGTGGTGAGCAGTTCTTC	CASSFSGSGEQFF
.	once	TRBV5-6	TRBJ1-1	TGTGCCAGCAGCTTGCTACAGGAAATGAACACTGAAGCTTTCTTT	CASSLLQEMNTEAFF
TRBD1	.	TRBV7-9	TRBJ2-7	TGTGCCAGCAGCCCCGGGACAGTCTACGAGCAGTACTTC	CASSPGTVYEQYF
.	.	TRBV5-8	TRBJ1-3	TGTGCCAGCAGCTTGGTTACAGGGCCAACCATATATTTT	CASSLVTGPTIYF
TRBD2	.	TRBV4-1	TRBJ2-3	TGCGCCAGCAGCCAAGATGGCGGGACTAGCGACACAGATACGCAGTATTTT	CASSQDGGTSDTDTQYF
TRBD2	.	TRBV27	TRBJ2-4	TGTGCCAGCACCGGCGGGGGGGGCATTCAGTACTTC	CASTGGGGIQYF
TRBD1	.	TRBV11-2	TRBJ2-7	TGTGCCAGCAGCTTGGAGACAGGGGCTTACGAGCAGTACTTC	CASSLETGAYEQYF
TRBD2	.	TRBV29-1	TRBJ2-3	TGCAGCGCCGCCGGGACTAGCGGGGAGAGTGACACAGATACGCAGTATTTT	CSAAGTSGESDTDTQYF
.	once	TRBV13	TRBJ2-5	TGTGCCAGCCAGGACAGCCAGGTCGGGGAGACCCAGTACTTC	CASQDSQVGETQYF
.	.	TRBV30	TRBJ2-3	TGTGCCTGGAGTGTTGGTAGCGCGAGCACAGATACGCAGTATTTT	CAWSVGSASTDTQYF
TRBD1	.	TRBV27	TRBJ2-2	TGTGCCAGCAGTTTATGGCTAGGCTCGGACAGGGCAACCGGGGAGCTGTTTTTT	CASSLWLGSDRATGELFF
.	once	TRBV5-8	TRBJ2-3	TGTGCCAGCAGCATCGGGACTTCTCCCCCAGATACGCAGTATTTT	CASSIGTSPPDTQYF
.	once	TRBV27	TRBJ2-7	TGTGCCAGCAGTTTCAGCGGGTTTCACGAGCAGTACTTC	CASSFSGFHEQYF
.	.	TRBV28	TRBJ2-7	TGTGCCAGCAGTTTCCTTACCCAAATATACGAGCAGTACTTC	CASSFLTQIYEQYF
TRBD1	.	TRBV27	TRBJ1-2	TGTGCCAGCCGATCAGGGGGCCTTGGCTACACCTTC	CASRSGGLGYTF
.	.	TRBV5-6	TRBJ1-2	TGTGCCAGCAGCTTGGGGGACCGAAGCTATGGCTACACCTTC	CASSLGDRSYGYTF
TRBD2	.	TRBV7-8	TRBJ2-5	TGTGCCAGCAGCCGCGGACTAGCGGGAGGAGGGTCCATCCAAGAGACCCAGTACTTC	CASSRGLAGGGSIQETQYF
.	once	TRBV5-1	TRBJ2-3	TGCGCCAGCAGCTTGAAATGGGGGGCAAGCACAGATACGCAGTATTTT	CASSLKWGASTDTQYF
.	.	TRBV7-9	TRBJ1-1	TGTGCCAGCAGTTTATCAGAGGGGAACACTGAAGCTTTCTTT	CASSLSEGNTEAFF
.	once	TRBV7-6	TRBJ2-7	TGTGCCAGCAGCACCCAAAGAGCTGACGAGCAGTACTTC	CASSTQRADEQYF
TRBD2	.	TRBV6-5	TRBJ2-7	TGTGCCAGCACGGGAGGGATTTCCTACGAGCAGTACTTC	CASTGGISYEQYF
.	once	TRBV29-1	TRBJ2-2	TGCAGCGTCCCATCATTAACCGGGGAGCTGTTTTTT	CSVPSLTGELFF